These 14 T cell receptor beta chains were all obtained from the same sample, sequenced in a study of cytomegalovirus exposure and HLA in healthy donors. PCR employed 60 Vbeta and 13 Jbeta primers. Method: immunoSEQ multiplex PCR; TCRdb's copy keeps in-frame clones and lacks some. This table holds around 69,000 clones, roughly 64% found once. The sequenced sample was PBMCs. These TCRs come from a man aged 35 to 55 in good health and CMV-seropositive.

By frequency in the sample, this clone is medium-sized (0.01 to 0.1%). This rearrangement joins TRBV13 to TRBJ1-4; 8 positions match TRBD1. This CDR3 is built from 15 residues. The germline CDR1 and CDR2 sequences are PRHDT and FYEKMQ (reference sequence). With 5 bases clipped from V and 7 bases from J, the junction kept 9 bases outside the gene matches. The CDR3 nucleotides read TGTGCCAGCAGCAAAAAACAGGGGGTTTCTGAAAAACTGTTTTTT. Translating it yields CASSKKQGVSEKLFF.

This chain connects TRBV25-1 to TRBJ2-2, with TRBD1 identical over 7 bases. CDR1 is MGHDK and CDR2 is SYGVNS in the germline V gene. J gave up 6 bases and V 4 bases, and 8 bases lay outside the gene matches. This CDR3 is 15 amino acids long. CDR3 DNA: TGTGCCAGCAGTGTCCGACAGGGAGAGGCCGGGGAGCTGTTTTTT. It encodes CASSVRQGEAGELFF.

This rearrangement joins TRBV25-1 to TRBJ1-1; D is undetermined. The CDR3 has 15 residues. Looked up from germline, CDR1 is MGHDK and CDR2 is SYGVNS. V lost 2 bases to trimming and J lost 4 bases, with 14 bases between them. CDR3 nucleotides: TGTGCCAGCAGTGAAGCGGGGTTAGCGGGCACTGAAGCTTTCTTT. Translated, it gives CASSEAGLAGTEAFF.

CDR3: CASSEQEDWNQPQHF. The DNA of the CDR3 is TGTGCCAGCAGTGAACAGGAGGATTGGAATCAGCCCCAGCATTTT. The rearrangement links TRBV2 to TRBJ1-5; no firm D call. CDR3 length: 15 residues. From germline, CDR1 is SNHLY and CDR2 FYNNEI. Trimming stripped 2 bases from V and 4 bases from J, with 12 bases between.

The CDR3 sequence: CASRLTGGGTGELFF. The CDR3 bases are TGTGCCAGCAGACTGACAGGGGGTGGCACCGGGGAGCTGTTTTTT. V usage is TRBV7-3 and J usage is TRBJ2-2, with 9 bases fitting TRBD1. Looked up from germline, CDR1 is SGHTA and CDR2 is FQGTGA. The CDR3 is made up of 15 amino acids. The junction had 6 bases not matched to a gene; V was cut back by 6 bases and J by 4 bases.

This chain links TRBV2 with TRBJ1-1; D is unresolved. V lost 4 bases and J 1 base, leaving 10 bases between the germline ends. CDR3 length: 14 residues. Germline V gene sequence: CDR1 SNHLY, CDR2 FYNNEI. CDR3 nucleotide sequence: TGTGCCAGCAGTGGGACTCGCAAGAACACTGAAGCTTTCTTT. It translates to CASSGTRKNTEAFF.

The genes are TRBV5-6 and TRBJ1-2, with 7 nucleotides matching TRBD1. Germline-derived CDR1 and CDR2 are SGHDT and YYEEEE. V was pared by 2 bases and J by 6 bases, with 13 bases of the junction left unmatched. The CDR3 consists of 16 residues. The CDR3 spells CASSFPERQGGDGYTF. DNA for the CDR3: TGTGCCAGCAGCTTCCCCGAGAGACAGGGCGGAGATGGCTACACCTTC.

The CDR3 loop is CASSPGQGNEQFF. The CDR3 DNA is TGTGCCAGCAGCCCCGGACAGGGCAATGAGCAGTTCTTC. The V and J genes are TRBV7-9 and TRBJ2-1, with TRBD1 matching over 8 bases. The germline gives CDR1 SEHNR, CDR2 FQNEAQ (reference sequence). The CDR3 contains 13 residues. Trimming cost V 5 bases and J 6 bases; bases outside gene matches: 3.

The chain couples TRBV30 to TRBJ1-6; D is undetermined. This CDR3 has 15 amino acids. Germline V lookup: CDR1 GTSNPN, CDR2 SVGIG (reference sequence). Trimming took 2 bases from V and 13 from J, leaving 21 bases between them. The CDR3 is CAWSRNGEGVGPLHF. DNA of the CDR3: TGTGCCTGGAGTCGAAATGGAGAGGGAGTAGGCCCCCTCCACTTT.

This clone showed up just a few times. CDR3 sequence: CASSPGRAEKLFF. CDR3 sequence (DNA): TGTGCCAGCAGCCCCGGGAGGGCTGAAAAACTGTTTTTT. This chain connects TRBV11-2 to TRBJ1-4, with unresolved D. The V gene lost 5 bases and the J gene lost 7 bases, with 11 bases spanning the gap. This CDR3 is 13 amino acids long. Germline V gene data show CDR1 as SGHAT and CDR2 as FQNNGV.

The chain carries TRBV7-2 and TRBJ1-1; 9 bases agree with TRBD1. J lost 2 bases, V lost 5 bases, and 18 bases had no gene match. This CDR3 is 19 amino acids long. Germline V gene lookup returns CDR1 SGHTA and CDR2 FQGNSA. The CDR3 loop is CASSPQNPSGTGTNTEAFF. CDR3 DNA: TGTGCCAGCAGCCCCCAGAATCCCTCCGGGACAGGGACCAACACTGAAGCTTTCTTT.

This clone ranks as medium-sized (0.01 to 0.1%). In the same sample, other DNA sequences code for this CDR3. The CDR3 loop reads CASSVGQDTEAFF. The CDR3 DNA reads TGTGCCAGCAGCGTAGGCCAGGACACTGAAGCTTTCTTT. J is TRBJ1-1 and V is TRBV9; D ambiguous. This CDR3 is 13 amino acids long. Germline V gene data show CDR1 as SGDLS and CDR2 as YYNGEE. V was shortened by 0 bases and J by 3 bases, with 6 bases between the two germline ends. The full variable domain, its missing parts supplied by reference TRBV9 and TRBJ1-1, is DSGVTQTPKHLITATGQRVTLRCSPRSGDLSVYWYQQSLDQGLQFLIQYYNGEERAKGNILERFSAQQFPDLHSELNLSSLELGDSALYFCASSVGQDTEAFFGQGTRLTVV.

This chain uses TRBV10-3 with TRBJ1-1, with 9 bases matching TRBD1. The CDR3 is made up of 15 amino acids. Looked up from germline, CDR1 is ENHRY and CDR2 is SYGVKD. The CDR3 loop reads CASSTGGPRSTEAFF. CDR3 in DNA: TGTGCGAGCTCTACAGGGGGCCCGCGAAGCACTGAAGCTTTCTTT.

The chain carries TRBV19 and TRBJ1-2; D call uncertain. CDR3 length equals 10 residues. The V gene lost 6 bases and the J gene lost 5 bases, with 4 bases spanning the gap. Germline loops: CDR1 LNHDA, CDR2 SQIVND (reference sequence). CDR3 nucleotide sequence: TGTGCCAGTAGCCATTATGGCTACACCTTC. This translates into CASSHYGYTF.